This TCR beta chain was found in a study of blood T cell repertoires in COVID-19. Study context: Sample material is recorded as cDNA or gDNA derived from T cells, B-cell-depleted T cells, or PBMCs.

In germline, CDR1 is SGHRS, CDR2 YFSETQ. V lost 2 bases, J lost 3 bases, and 3 bases stayed unmatched. The CDR3 loop spans 15 amino acids. The data were produced by immunoSEQ multiplex PCR, yet TCRdb's version contains in-frame clones alone and is incomplete. The table lists around 300,000 clones, around four fifths of them singletons. The sequencing sample was made of peripheral blood. The receptor comes from a woman aged 45-65 years with active or convalescent COVID-19. The chain carries TRBV5-1 and TRBJ2-2; 8 nucleotides agree with TRBD2. CDR3: CASSFGLADTGELFF. In nucleotides, the CDR3 is TGCGCCAGCAGCTTCGGACTAGCAGACACCGGGGAGCTGTTTTTT.